The entry below gives a single T cell receptor beta chain sequence along with its context. The specificity of this receptor is unknown. Per-base quality was not reported, and no clone a single base away is much larger than it. TCRbeta CDR3 regions were amplified from genomic DNA using the immunoSEQ Assay, a bias-controlled multiplex PCR. The study's processing was this. Nucleated cell counts per sample were estimated from amplification of reference gene primers within the assay. Sequence reads were collapsed and filtered to measure the absolute abundance of every unique TCRbeta CDR3 rearrangement. For each sample, productive Simpson clonality was calculated as the square root of Simpson's diversity index across productive rearrangements. The table was pulled from immuneACCESS by TCRdb, which kept in-frame rearrangements only. Such tables lose some clones; where checked, under half of the loss comes from unresolved V genes, and the rest has no known cause. For V, J and clone size, that table is used; D and trimming come from the DNA. The sample table records 200,000 to 250,000 clones; approximately 80% of these occur just once. Around 2% of the sample is in the top ten clones.

The germline V gene (reference sequence) yields LNHDA for CDR1 and SQIVND for CDR2. From the cysteine through the phenylalanine, the CDR3 covers 15 amino acids. CDR3 DNA only is kept here, 45 bases in frame from base 1. V ends up 4 bases short and J 3 bases short, with an unmatched junction base count of 6. The data belong to a study of blood T cell repertoires in COVID-19 (TCRdb year 2020). Background on the whole study: Collaborator samples came from the United States, Italy and Spain and covered acute and convalescent phases of COVID-19. Samples were obtained from the ongoing ImmuneRACE study (first 160 participants) and from about 1,300 subjects provided by 6 global collaborators. Deeply sampled blood TCRbeta repertoires from subjects exposed to, actively infected with, or recovered from COVID-19 were included in the dataset. A freely available public database, intended as a resource for researchers studying the immune response to SARS-CoV-2, is where the repertoires were released. Where available, HLA class I and class II types were obtained from metadata supplied by the sample provider rather than from assay-based typing. The sample metadata nearly always contained a de-identified subject ID, COVID-19 status, age in years and sex. The material from the prospective study consisted of cDNA or gDNA derived from T cells, B-cell-depleted T cells, or PBMCs.

What the research found in general, with its limitations: The amount of clinical and demographic metadata varied by source and participant and was provided uncurated.

In the prospective study, participants were about 18 to 95 years old, resided in around 25 geographic areas of the United States, and were enrolled through a virtual design. Cohort assignment in the prospective study relied on participant-reported clinical history from a screening survey and a study questionnaire. Recovered participants in ImmuneRACE Cohort 3 were defined as having two consecutive negative NP/OP PCR tests, clearance from a healthcare professional, or resolution of symptoms. Each participant in the prospective study had whole blood, serum and a nasopharyngeal or oropharyngeal swab collected by mobile phlebotomists. Prospective study participants could optionally give additional blood draws and questionnaires over an approximately two-month period. Blood samples from the prospective study were shipped frozen or at room temperature prior to DNA extraction.

The source is a man aged 55-75 years who had recovered from COVID-19. The sample comprised PBMCs or T cells enriched from blood (not recorded which). The chain was built from TRBV19 and TRBJ1-5, with 7 bases in between that match TRBD1. The CDR3 here reads CASSTKTGFNQPQHF. The DNA sequence is given as TGTGCCAGTAGTACTAAGACAGGGTTCAATCAGCCCCAGCATTTT.